This T cell receptor beta chain was documented in a study of shared clonotypes between healthy human individuals. Background on the study: Every donor yielded three CD4 naive, three CD4 memory, two CD8 naive and one CD8 memory plate.

As regards this clone: Its specificity is unknown.

Method: immunoSEQ multiplex PCR; TCRdb's copy keeps in-frame clones and lacks some. The table records approximately 2.1 million clones, approximately 95% of them present only once. Notes on the study in general: The study found lower generation probabilities in non-shared clonotypes than in those shared by all four donors. Some naive CD4 clonotypes, roughly 5%, turned up in common across a few donors.

The CDR3 is made up of 17 amino acids. V was cut by 2 bases and J by 0 bases, with 13 bases left in between. Per the germline V gene, CDR1 is MDHEN and CDR2 is SYDVKM. Sequenced sample: naive CD4+ T cells from PBMCs. Subset reported: CD45RA+ positively selected. The sequence derives from a man younger than 35 in good health. Some clones in this sample may be carry-over from other donors' samples. V usage is TRBV28 and J usage is TRBJ2-2; weak D call: TRBD2 (5 bases). In DNA form, the CDR3 reads TGTGCCAGCAGTTTAGATTGGGGAGTCCCGAACACCGGGGAGCTGTTTTTT. It yields the protein CASSLDWGVPNTGELFF.